The sequence of this T cell receptor (beta chain) was determined in a study of blood T cell repertoires in COVID-19. Across the whole study: From T cells, B-cell-depleted T cells, or PBMCs came the material, which was cDNA or gDNA.

Per the study methods: Quantification of nucleated cells was approximated via reference gene primer amplification. Sequencing was performed with immunoSEQ multiplex PCR; in TCRdb, only in-frame clones are kept and a portion is missing. The V and J calls and the clone size are those of that table, but D and trimming were determined from the DNA. The profile shows about 250,000 clones, about 86% of them singletons. In germline, CDR1 is MNHEY, CDR2 SVGAGI. The CDR3 has 12 amino acids. The V end was cut by 6 bases, the J end by 7 bases, with 10 bases between. The clonotype comes from a person aged 65-85 years with COVID-19, enrolled during active disease. V is TRBV6-5 and J is TRBJ1-5; D is unresolved. Sequencing was performed on peripheral blood. CDR3 sequence: CASSVAEQPQHF. The CDR3 nucleotides are TGTGCCAGCAGCGTGGCCGAACAGCCCCAGCATTTT.